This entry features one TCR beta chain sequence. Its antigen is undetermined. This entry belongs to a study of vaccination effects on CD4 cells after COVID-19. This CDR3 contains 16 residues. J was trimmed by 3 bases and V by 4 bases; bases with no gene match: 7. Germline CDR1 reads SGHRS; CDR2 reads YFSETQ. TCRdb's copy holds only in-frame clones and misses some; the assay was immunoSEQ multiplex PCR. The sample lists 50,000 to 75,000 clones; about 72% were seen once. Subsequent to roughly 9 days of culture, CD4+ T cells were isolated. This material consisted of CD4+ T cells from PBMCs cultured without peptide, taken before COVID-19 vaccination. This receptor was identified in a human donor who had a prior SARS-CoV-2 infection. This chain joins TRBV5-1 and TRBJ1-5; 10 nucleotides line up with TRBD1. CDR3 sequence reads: CASSNDRGRDNQPQHF. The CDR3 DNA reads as TGCGCCAGCAGCAATGACAGGGGGCGCGACAATCAGCCCCAGCATTTT.